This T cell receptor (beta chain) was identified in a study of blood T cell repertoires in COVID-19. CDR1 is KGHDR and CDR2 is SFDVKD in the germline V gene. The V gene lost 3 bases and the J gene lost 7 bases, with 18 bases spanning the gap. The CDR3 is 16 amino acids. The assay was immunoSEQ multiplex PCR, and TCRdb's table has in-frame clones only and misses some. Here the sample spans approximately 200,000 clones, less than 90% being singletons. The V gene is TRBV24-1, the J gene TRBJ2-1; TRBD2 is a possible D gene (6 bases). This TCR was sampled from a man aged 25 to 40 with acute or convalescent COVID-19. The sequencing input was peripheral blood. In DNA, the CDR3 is TGTGCCACCAGTGATGTTAGCGGATGGGGAGTGAATGAGCAGTTCTTC. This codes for CATSDVSGWGVNEQFF.